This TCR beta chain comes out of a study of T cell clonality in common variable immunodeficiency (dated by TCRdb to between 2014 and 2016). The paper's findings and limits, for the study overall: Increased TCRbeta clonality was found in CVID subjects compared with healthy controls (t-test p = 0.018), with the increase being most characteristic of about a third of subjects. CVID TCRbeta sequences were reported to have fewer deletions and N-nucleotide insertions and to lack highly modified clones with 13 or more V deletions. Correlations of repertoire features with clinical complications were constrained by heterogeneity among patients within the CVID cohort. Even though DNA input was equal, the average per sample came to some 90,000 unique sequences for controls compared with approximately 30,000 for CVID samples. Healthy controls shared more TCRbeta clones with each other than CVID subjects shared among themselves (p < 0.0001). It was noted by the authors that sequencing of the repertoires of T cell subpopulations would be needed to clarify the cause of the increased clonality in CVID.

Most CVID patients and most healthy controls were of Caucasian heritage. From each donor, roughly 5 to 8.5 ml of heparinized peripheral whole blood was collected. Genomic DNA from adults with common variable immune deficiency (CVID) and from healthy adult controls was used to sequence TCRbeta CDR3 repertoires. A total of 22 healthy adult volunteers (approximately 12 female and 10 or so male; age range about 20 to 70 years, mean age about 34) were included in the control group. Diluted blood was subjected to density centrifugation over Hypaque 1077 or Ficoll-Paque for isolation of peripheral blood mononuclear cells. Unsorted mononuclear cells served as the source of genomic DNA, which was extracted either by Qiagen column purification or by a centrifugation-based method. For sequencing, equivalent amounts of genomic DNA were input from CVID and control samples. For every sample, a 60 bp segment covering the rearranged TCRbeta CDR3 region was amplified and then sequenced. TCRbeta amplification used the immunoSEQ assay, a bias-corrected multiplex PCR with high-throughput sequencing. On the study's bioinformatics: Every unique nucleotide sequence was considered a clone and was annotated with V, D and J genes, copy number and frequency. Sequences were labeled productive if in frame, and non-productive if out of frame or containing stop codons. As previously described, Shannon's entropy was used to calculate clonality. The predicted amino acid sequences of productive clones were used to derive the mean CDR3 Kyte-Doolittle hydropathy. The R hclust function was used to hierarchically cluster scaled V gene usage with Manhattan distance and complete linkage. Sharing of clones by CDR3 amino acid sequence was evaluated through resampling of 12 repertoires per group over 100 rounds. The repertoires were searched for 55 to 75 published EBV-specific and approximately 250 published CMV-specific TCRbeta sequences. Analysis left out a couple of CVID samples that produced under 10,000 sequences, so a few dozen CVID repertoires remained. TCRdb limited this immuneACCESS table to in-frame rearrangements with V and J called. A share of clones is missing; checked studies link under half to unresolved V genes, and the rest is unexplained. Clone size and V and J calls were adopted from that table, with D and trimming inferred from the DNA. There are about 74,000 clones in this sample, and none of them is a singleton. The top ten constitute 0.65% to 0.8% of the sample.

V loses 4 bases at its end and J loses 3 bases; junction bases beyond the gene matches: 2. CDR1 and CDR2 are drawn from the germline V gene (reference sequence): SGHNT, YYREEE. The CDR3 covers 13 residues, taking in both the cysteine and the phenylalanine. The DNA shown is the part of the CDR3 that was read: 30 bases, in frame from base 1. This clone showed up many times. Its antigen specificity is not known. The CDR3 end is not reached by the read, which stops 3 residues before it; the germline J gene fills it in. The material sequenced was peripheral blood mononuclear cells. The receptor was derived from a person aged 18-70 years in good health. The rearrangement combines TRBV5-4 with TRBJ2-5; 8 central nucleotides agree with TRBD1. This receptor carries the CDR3 CASSRGQEETQYF. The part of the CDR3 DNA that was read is TGTGCCAGCAGCCGGGGACAGGAAGAGACC.